This entry concerns a single T cell receptor beta chain. J was trimmed by 6 bases and V by 8 bases; bases with no gene match: 7. This CDR3 has 13 residues. These data come from a study of T-cell memory formation after mild COVID-19. TCRdb reanalysed the 5' RACE reads using MiXCR and keeps one entry per CDR3 protein. The sample has under 300,000 distinct CDR3 sequences; approximately 8% are singletons. The rearrangement uses TRBV12-3 or TRBV12-4 and TRBJ2-1, with TRBD2 matching over 7 bases. The sequencing sample was made of PBMCs or a T cell subset sorted from them (not recorded which). The sequence was obtained from a man aged 18-30 years who had mild COVID-19 (a few samples of this study predate the infection). Cell type and time point are not known. CDR3 in amino acids: CASGGGLGNEQFF. The CDR3 DNA reads TGTGCCAGCGGGGGGGGGTTGGGCAATGAGCAGTTCTTC.